These 3 T cell receptor beta chains share one sample of origin, sequenced in a study of blood T cell repertoires in COVID-19. The repertoire was sequenced with immunoSEQ multiplex PCR; TCRdb's copy has only in-frame clones and lacks some. This sample has around 150,000 clones, with around 78% found just once. The sample was peripheral blood. These receptors came from an elderly woman with active or convalescent COVID-19.

This clone was recorded a few times. The rearrangement joins TRBV4-1 to TRBJ1-4; TRBD1 is a possible D gene (6 bases). Trimming cost V 0 bases and J 13 bases, with 12 bases left between them. The CDR3 sequence is 13 residues long. Per the germline V gene, CDR1 is MGHRA and CDR2 is YSYEKL. CDR3 sequence: CASSQDYRVTLFF. The CDR3 coding sequence is TGCGCCAGCAGCCAAGACTACAGGGTCACACTGTTTTTT.

This chain links TRBV5-1 with TRBJ1-4; D uncertain. Germline assignment: CDR1 SGHRS and CDR2 YFSETQ. This CDR3 spans 16 amino acids. V lost 0 bases to trimming and J lost 8 bases, with 17 bases between them. CDR3 sequence: CASSLDVLRMEEKLFF. The CDR3 DNA is TGCGCCAGCAGCTTGGACGTTTTAAGAATGGAGGAAAAACTGTTTTTT.

V gene TRBV30 combines with J gene TRBJ1-1; the D is unclear. Deletions cut 2 bases from V and 0 bases from J, with 13 bases between. The germline CDR1 and CDR2 sequences are GTSNPN and SVGIG (reference sequence). The CDR3 consists of 15 residues. CDR3 sequence reads: CAWSPPGSLNTEAFF. The CDR3 DNA sequence: TGTGCCTGGAGTCCCCCCGGTTCCTTGAACACTGAAGCTTTCTTT.